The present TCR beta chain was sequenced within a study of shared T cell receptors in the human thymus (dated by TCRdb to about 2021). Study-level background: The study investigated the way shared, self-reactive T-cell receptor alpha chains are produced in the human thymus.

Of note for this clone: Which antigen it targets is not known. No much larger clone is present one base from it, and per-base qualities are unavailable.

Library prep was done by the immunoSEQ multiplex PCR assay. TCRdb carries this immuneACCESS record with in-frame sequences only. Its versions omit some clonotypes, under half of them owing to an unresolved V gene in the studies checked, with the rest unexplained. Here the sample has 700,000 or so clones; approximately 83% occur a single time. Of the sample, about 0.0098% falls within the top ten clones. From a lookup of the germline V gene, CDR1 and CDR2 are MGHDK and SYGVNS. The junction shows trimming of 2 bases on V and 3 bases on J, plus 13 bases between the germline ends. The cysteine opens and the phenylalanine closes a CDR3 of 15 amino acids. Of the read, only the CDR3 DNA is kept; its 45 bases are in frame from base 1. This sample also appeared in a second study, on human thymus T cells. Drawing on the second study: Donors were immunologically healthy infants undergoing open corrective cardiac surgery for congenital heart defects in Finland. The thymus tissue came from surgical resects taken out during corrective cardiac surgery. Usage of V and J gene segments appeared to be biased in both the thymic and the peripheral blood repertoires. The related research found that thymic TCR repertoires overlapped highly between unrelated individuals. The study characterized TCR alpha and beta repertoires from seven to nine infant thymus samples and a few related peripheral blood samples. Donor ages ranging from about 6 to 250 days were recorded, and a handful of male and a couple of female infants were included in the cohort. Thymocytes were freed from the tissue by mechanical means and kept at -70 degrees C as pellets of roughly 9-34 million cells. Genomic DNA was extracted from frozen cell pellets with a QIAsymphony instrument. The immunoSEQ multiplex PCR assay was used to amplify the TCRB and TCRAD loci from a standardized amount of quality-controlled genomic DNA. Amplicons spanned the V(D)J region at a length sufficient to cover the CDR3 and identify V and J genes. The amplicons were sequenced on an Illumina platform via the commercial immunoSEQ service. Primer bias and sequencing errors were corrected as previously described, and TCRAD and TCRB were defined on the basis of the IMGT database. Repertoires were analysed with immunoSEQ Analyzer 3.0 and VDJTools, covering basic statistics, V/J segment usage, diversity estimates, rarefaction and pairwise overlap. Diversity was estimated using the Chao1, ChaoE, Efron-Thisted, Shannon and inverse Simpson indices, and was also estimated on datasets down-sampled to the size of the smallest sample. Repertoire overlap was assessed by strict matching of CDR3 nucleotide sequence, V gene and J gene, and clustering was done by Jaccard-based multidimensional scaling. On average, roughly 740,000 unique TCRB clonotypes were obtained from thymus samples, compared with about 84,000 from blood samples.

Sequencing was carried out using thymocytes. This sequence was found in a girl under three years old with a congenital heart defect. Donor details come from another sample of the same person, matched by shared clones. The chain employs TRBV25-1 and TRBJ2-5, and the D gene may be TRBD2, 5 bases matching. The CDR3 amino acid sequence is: CASSETLRRKETQYF. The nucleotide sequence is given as TGTGCCAGCAGTGAAACCCTTCGGAGGAAAGAGACCCAGTACTTC.